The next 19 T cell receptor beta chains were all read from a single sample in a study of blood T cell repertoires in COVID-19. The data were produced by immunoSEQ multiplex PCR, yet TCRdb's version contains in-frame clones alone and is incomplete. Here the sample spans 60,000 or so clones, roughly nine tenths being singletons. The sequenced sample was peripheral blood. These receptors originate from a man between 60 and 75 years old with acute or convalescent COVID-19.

The CDR3 sequence is CASSARRDRGPNEQFF. The DNA of the CDR3 is TGTGCCAGCAGCGCTAGGCGGGACAGGGGCCCCAATGAGCAGTTCTTC. The chain uses TRBV3-1 (or the pseudogene TRBV3-2) and TRBJ2-1; 10 bases match TRBD1. After removal of 5 bases from V and 6 bases from J, the junction contained 10 bases not matched to a gene. CDR3 length equals 16 residues. Germline CDR1 LGHDT, CDR2 YNNKEL (reference sequence).

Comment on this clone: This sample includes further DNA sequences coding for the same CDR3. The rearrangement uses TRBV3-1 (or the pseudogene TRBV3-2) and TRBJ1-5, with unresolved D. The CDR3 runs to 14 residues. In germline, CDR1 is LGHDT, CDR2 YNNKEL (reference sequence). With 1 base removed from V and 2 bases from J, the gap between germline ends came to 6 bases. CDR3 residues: CASSQGQGNQPQHF. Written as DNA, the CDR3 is TGTGCCAGCAGCCAAGGGCAGGGCAATCAGCCCCAGCATTTT.

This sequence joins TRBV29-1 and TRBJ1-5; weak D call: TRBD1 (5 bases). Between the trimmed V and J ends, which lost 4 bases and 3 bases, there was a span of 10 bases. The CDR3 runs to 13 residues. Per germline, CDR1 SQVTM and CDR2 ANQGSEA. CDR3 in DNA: TGCAGCGTTGCGGGGGGTTACAATCAGCCCCAGCATTTT. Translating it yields CSVAGGYNQPQHF.

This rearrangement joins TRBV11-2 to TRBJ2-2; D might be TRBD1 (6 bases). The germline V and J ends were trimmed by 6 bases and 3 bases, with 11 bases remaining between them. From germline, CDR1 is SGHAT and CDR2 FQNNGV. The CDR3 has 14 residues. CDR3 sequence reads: CASSPQGYTGELFF. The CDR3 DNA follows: TGTGCCAGCAGTCCACAGGGCTACACCGGGGAGCTGTTTTTT.

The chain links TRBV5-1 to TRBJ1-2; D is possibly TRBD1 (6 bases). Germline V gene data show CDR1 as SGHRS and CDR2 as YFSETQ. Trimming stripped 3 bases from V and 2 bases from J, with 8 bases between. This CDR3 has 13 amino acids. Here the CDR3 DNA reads TGCGCCAGCAGCTATGACAGGAACTATGGCTACACCTTC. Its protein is CASSYDRNYGYTF.

CDR3 in amino acids: CSGTGRGPAGKTDTQYF. The CDR3 DNA reads TGCAGCGGGACAGGGAGGGGCCCGGCGGGGAAGACAGATACGCAGTATTTT. The chain couples TRBV29-1 to TRBJ2-3, with a tentative D call TRBD1 (8 bases). Germline-derived CDR1 and CDR2 are SQVTM and ANQGSEA. CDR3 size: 17 residues. Trimming took off 7 bases at V and 3 bases at J, with 26 bases between the two ends.

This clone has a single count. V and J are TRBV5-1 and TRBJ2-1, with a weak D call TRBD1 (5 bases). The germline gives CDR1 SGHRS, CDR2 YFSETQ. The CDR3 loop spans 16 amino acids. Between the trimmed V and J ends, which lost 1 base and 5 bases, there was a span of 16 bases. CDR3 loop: CASSLRQGEINNEQFF. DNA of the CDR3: TGCGCCAGCAGCTTGAGGCAAGGGGAAATCAACAATGAGCAGTTCTTC.

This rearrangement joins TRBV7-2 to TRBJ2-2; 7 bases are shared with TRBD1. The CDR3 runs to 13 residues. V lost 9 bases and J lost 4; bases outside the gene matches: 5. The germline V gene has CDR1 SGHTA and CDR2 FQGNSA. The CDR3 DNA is TGTGCCAGTTACAGGGGCACCACCGGGGAGCTGTTTTTT. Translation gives CASYRGTTGELFF.

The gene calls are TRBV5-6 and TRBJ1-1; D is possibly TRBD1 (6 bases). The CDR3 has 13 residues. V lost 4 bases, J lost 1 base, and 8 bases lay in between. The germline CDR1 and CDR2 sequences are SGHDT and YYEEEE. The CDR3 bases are TGTGCCAGCAGCCCACAGGGGAACACTGAAGCTTTCTTT. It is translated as CASSPQGNTEAFF.

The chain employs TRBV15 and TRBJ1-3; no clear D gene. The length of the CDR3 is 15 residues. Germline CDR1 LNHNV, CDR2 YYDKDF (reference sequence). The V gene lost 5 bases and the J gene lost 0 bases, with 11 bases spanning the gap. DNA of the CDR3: TGTGCCACCAGCCAAACAGTGCTCTCTGGAAACACCATATATTTT. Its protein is CATSQTVLSGNTIYF.

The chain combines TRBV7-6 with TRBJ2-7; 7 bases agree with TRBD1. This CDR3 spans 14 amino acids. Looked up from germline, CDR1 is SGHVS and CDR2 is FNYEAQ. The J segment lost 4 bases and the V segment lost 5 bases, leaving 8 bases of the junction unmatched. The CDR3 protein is CASSPGTAVYEQYF. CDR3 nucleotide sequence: TGTGCCAGCAGCCCCGGGACAGCCGTATACGAGCAGTACTTC.

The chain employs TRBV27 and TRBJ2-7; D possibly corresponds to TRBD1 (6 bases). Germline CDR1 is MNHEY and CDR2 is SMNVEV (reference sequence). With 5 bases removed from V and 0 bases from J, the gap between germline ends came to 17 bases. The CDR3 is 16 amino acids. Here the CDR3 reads CASSSLTGTTSYEQYF. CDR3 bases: TGTGCCAGCAGTAGCTTAACCGGGACAACCTCCTACGAGCAGTACTTC.

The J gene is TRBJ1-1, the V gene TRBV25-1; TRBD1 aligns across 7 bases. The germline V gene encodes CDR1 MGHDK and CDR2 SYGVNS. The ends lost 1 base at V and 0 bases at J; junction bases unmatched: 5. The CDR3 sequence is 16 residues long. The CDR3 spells CASSESRGALNTEAFF. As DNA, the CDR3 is TGTGCCAGCAGTGAATCCAGGGGGGCTCTGAACACTGAAGCTTTCTTT.

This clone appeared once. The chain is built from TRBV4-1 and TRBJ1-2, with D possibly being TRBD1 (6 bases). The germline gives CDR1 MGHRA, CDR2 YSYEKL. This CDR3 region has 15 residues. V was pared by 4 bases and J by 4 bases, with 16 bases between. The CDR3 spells CASSLLTGGSYGYTF. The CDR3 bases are TGCGCCAGCAGCCTCCTGACTGGGGGCAGCTATGGCTACACCTTC.

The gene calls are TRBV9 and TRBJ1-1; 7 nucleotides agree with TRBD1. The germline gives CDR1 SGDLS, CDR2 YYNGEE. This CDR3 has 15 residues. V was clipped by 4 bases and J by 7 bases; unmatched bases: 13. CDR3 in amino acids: CASSFSPGGELEAFF. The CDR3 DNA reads TGTGCCAGCAGCTTCTCCCCAGGGGGAGAACTTGAAGCTTTCTTT.

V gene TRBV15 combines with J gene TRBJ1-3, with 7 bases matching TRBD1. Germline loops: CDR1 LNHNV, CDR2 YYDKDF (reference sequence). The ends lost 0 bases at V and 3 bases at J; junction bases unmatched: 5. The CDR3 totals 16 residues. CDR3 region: CATSRDLDRVGNTIYF. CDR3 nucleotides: TGTGCCACCAGCAGAGATCTTGACAGGGTTGGAAACACCATATATTTT.

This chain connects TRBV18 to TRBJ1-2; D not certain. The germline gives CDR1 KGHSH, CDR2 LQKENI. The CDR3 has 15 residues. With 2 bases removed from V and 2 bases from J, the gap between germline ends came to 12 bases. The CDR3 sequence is CASSPFDGANYGYTF. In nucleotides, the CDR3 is TGTGCCAGCTCACCATTTGACGGAGCCAACTATGGCTACACCTTC.

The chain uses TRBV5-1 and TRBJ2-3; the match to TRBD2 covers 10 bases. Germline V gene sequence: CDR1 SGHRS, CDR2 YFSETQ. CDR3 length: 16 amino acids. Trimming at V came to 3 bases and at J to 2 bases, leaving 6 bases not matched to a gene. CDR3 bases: TGCGCCAGCAGCTGGCTAGCGGGGGACTTCACAGATACGCAGTATTTT. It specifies CASSWLAGDFTDTQYF.

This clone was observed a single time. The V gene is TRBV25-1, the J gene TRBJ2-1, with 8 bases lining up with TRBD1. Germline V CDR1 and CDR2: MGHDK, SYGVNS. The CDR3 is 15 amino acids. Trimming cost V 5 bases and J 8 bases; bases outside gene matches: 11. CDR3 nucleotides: TGTGCCAGCAGTTTAGGGAGACAGGGGAGGTATGAGCAGTTCTTC. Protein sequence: CASSLGRQGRYEQFF.